These 12 T cell receptor beta chains originate from one sample sequenced in a study of shared clonotypes between healthy human individuals (dated by TCRdb to 2019 to 2021). CD8 naive samples were obtained by positive selection for CCR7 among CD45RO-negative cells, yielding a CD45RA+CCR7+ population from which TemRA cells were excluded. Library generation was performed with the immunoSEQ multiplex PCR assay. TCRdb's version of the immuneACCESS table is confined to in-frame rearrangements and falls short of the full clone set. An unresolved V gene accounts for under half of the shortfall where checked; the remainder is of unknown origin. Recorded for this sample are about 2.1 million clones; 90% to 95% of them occurred a single time. The ten largest make up roughly 1.7% of the sample. Sequencing used naive CD8+ T cells from PBMCs. The meaning of the sample's cell subset or site label: CD45RA+CCR7+. Receptors originate from a man younger than 30 in good health. Some clones in this sample may be carry-over from other donors' samples.

The V gene is TRBV27, the J gene TRBJ2-2; D gene ambiguous. Germline-derived CDR1 and CDR2 are MNHEY and SMNVEV (reference sequence). V gave up 3 bases and J gave up 9 bases, with 11 bases separating them. This CDR3 region has 13 residues. CDR3 in amino acids: CASSFGPGRELFF. The CDR3, as DNA: TGTGCCAGCAGTTTCGGGCCCGGCAGGGAGCTGTTTTTT.

V is TRBV19 and J is TRBJ2-1, with 8 nucleotides matching TRBD2. CDR3 size: 17 residues. The germline gives CDR1 LNHDA, CDR2 SQIVND (reference sequence). V shed 4 bases and J 2 bases; nucleotides not matched to a gene: 10. CDR3 bases: TGTGCCAGTAGTACGGCGGGGGGTTTGCCCGCCTACAATGAGCAGTTCTTC. The encoded protein is CASSTAGGLPAYNEQFF.

The chain carries TRBV28 and TRBJ2-1; 8 bases agree with TRBD1. Per the germline V gene, CDR1 is MDHEN and CDR2 is SYDVKM. This CDR3 region has 12 residues. Losses at the gene ends were 6 bases for V and 9 bases for J; bases not matched to a gene: 4. CDR3 bases: TGTGCCAGCAGCTCACAGGGGGTTGAGCAGTTCTTC. Translating it yields CASSSQGVEQFF.

The sample holds one count of this clone. The V gene is TRBV7-8, the J gene TRBJ1-1; the D gene is possibly TRBD1 (5 bases). Germline CDR1 and CDR2: SGHVS and FQNEAQ. V shed 2 bases and J shed 3 bases, with 13 bases lying between them. This CDR3 is built from 15 residues. The CDR3 here is CASSLLGHLYTEAFF. The CDR3, as DNA: TGTGCCAGCAGCTTACTAGGACACCTTTACACTGAAGCTTTCTTT.

The rearrangement joins TRBV21-1 to TRBJ2-6. TRBV21-1 is a pseudogene locus. This CDR3 contains 21 residues. Here the CDR3 reads CASSKKGLRLILISGANVLTF. CDR3 sequence (DNA): TGTGCCAGCAGCAAAAAGGGCCTGAGATTAATACTCATATCTGGGGCCAACGTCCTGACTTTC.

This clone showed up just once. V and J are TRBV7-9 and TRBJ1-2; 8 bases map to TRBD1. V lost 5 bases, J lost 1 base, and 12 bases stayed unmatched. This CDR3 is 17 amino acids long. Germline CDR1 reads SEHNR; CDR2 reads FQNEAQ (reference sequence). In nucleotides, the CDR3 is TGTGCCAGCAGCAGCGATTTCCGGGACAGGATTAACTATGGCTACACCTTC. It encodes CASSSDFRDRINYGYTF.

The chain has TRBV19 and TRBJ2-7, with 9 bases matching TRBD2. CDR3 length: 16 amino acids. Germline V gives CDR1 LNHDA, CDR2 SQIVND (reference sequence). J lost 8 bases, V lost 0 bases, and 11 bases had no gene match. The CDR3 is CASSIEGPGLALQQYF. The CDR3 DNA sequence: TGTGCCAGTAGTATAGAGGGACCGGGACTAGCCTTGCAGCAGTACTTC.

The chain carries TRBV7-8 and TRBJ2-7, with TRBD2 identical over 13 bases. This CDR3 contains 18 residues. With 4 bases clipped from V and 1 base from J, the junction kept 10 bases outside the gene matches. Germline lookup yields CDR1 SGHVS and CDR2 FQNEAQ. DNA of the CDR3: TGTGCCAGCAGCTCGGGACTAGCGGGAACACGGGAGTCCTACGAGCAGTACTTC. The encoded protein is CASSSGLAGTRESYEQYF.

The rearrangement links TRBV6-6 to TRBJ2-3; no definite D call. With 3 bases removed from V and 0 bases from J, the gap between germline ends came to 13 bases. Germline lookup yields CDR1 MNHNY and CDR2 SVGAGI (reference sequence). CDR3 length: 16 residues. The CDR3 DNA reads as TGTGCCAGCAGTTATCTTGGCGGTTATAGCACAGATACGCAGTATTTT. Translating gives CASSYLGGYSTDTQYF.

The V call is TRBV11-3, the J call TRBJ2-1; D might be TRBD1 (6 bases). Between the trimmed V and J ends, which lost 4 bases and 4 bases, there was a span of 17 bases. The CDR3 runs to 16 residues. Germline V CDR1 and CDR2: SGHNT, YENEEA. CDR3 in DNA: TGTGCCAGCAGCTCCCCTGACAGGAAAAATTACAATGAGCAGTTCTTC. This sequence encodes CASSSPDRKNYNEQFF.

Points on this clone: The same CDR3 arises from other DNA sequences in this sample as well. This sequence joins TRBV9 and TRBJ2-3; TRBD2 matches at 8 bases. This CDR3 is built from 14 residues. Germline loops: CDR1 SGDLS, CDR2 YYNGEE. The V and J ends lost 0 bases and 5 bases, in that order; junction bases with no gene match: 2. The CDR3 region is CASSVGGGRDTQYF. CDR3 DNA sequence: TGTGCCAGCAGCGTAGGCGGGGGGCGAGATACGCAGTATTTT.

The chain uses TRBV19 and TRBJ2-1; the match to TRBD2 covers 8 bases. The CDR3 extends over 18 amino acids. Looked up from germline, CDR1 is LNHDA and CDR2 is SQIVND (reference sequence). V trimming: 3 bases; J trimming: 4 bases; junction bases outside the gene matches: 14. CDR3 region: CASSIVHFPGTRYNEQFF. The CDR3 nucleotides are TGTGCCAGTAGTATCGTACACTTTCCCGGGACTAGGTACAATGAGCAGTTCTTC.